This TCR beta chain was sequenced for a study of T cells of healthy individuals. In this sample, this clonotype turned up a few times. Via MiXCR, TCRdb re-called the 5' RACE reads, giving one row per CDR3 protein. The sample records about 53,000 distinct CDR3 sequences, over 12% being singletons. V lost 3 bases, J lost 7 bases, and 6 bases stayed unmatched. Germline V gene data show CDR1 as SGHVS and CDR2 as FQNEAQ. There are 15 residues in the CDR3. This rearrangement joins TRBV7-8 to TRBJ2-1; 10 bases are a match to TRBD2. This receptor was obtained from a human donor in good health. The CDR3 loop reads CASSFSERGGNEQFF. The CDR3, as DNA: TGTGCCAGCAGCTTTTCAGAGCGGGGGGGGAATGAGCAGTTCTTC.